The 8 T cell receptor beta chains given below trace back to one sample, sequenced in a study of breast tumors, draining lymph nodes, adjacent tissues. TCRdb processed the multiplex PCR reads anew with MiXCR; each CDR3 protein has one entry. Of approximately 230,000 distinct CDR3 sequences listed, 30% to 35% are singletons. Breast cancer patients provided tissue from their axillary draining lymph nodes. Material: axillary lymph node tissue. The receptors stem from a female donor with breast cancer. Some clones in this sample may be carry-over from other donors' samples.

This clonotype has a single count. The gene calls are TRBV6-2 or TRBV6-3 and TRBJ1-2; tentative D call: TRBD1 (5 bases). The germline CDR1 and CDR2 sequences are MNHEY and SVGEGT. This CDR3 region has 13 residues. Trimming left V 0 bases short and J 7 bases short, with 9 bases between. The CDR3 reads CASSYSSRAGYTF. The CDR3 DNA is TGTGCCAGCAGTTACTCATCCAGGGCTGGCTACACCTTC.

The chain combines TRBV15 with TRBJ2-2; D remains unclear. CDR3 length equals 14 residues. V gave up 3 bases and J gave up 3 bases, with 8 bases separating them. Germline CDR1 is LNHNV and CDR2 is YYDKDF (reference sequence). The CDR3 DNA is TGTGCCACCAGCAGGTTCCGGGACACCGGGGAGCTGTTTTTT. Translated, it gives CATSRFRDTGELFF.

The V and J genes are TRBV20-1 and TRBJ2-3; perhaps TRBD2 as D (5 bases). Germline CDR1 DFQATT, CDR2 SNEGSKA (reference sequence). The CDR3 extends over 12 amino acids. The V gene lost 6 bases and the J gene lost 11 bases, with 18 bases spanning the gap. The CDR3 loop reads CSARTSSHEQYF. CDR3 sequence (DNA): TGCAGTGCGCGGACTTCCTCCCACGAGCAGTATTTT.

A word on this clonotype: A single base separates this from a much larger clone, so it may be a read error. The V and J genes are TRBV11-2 and TRBJ2-5, with 7 bases identical to TRBD2. Germline loops: CDR1 SGHAT, CDR2 FQNNGV. V was pared by 5 bases and J by 7 bases, with 7 bases of the junction left unmatched. The CDR3 has 13 residues. DNA of the CDR3: TGTGCCAGCAGCCCGAATCGGGAGGCGACCCAGTACTTC. This encodes CASSPNREATQYF.

The J gene is TRBJ1-2, the V gene TRBV24-1; 7 nucleotides match TRBD1. The CDR3 runs to 15 residues. The V and J ends lost 0 bases and 4 bases, in that order; junction bases with no gene match: 4. The V gene's germline CDR1 is KGHDR and CDR2 SFDVKD. The DNA of the CDR3 is TGTGCCACCAGTGATTTGCGGACAGGCCTCTATGGCTACACCTTC. It codes for CATSDLRTGLYGYTF.

This clonotype was detected ten times or more. Here the CDR3 DNA reads TGCAGTGCCGCTTTCAGACTAGCGGGGGCCCACGAGCAGTACTTC. Translating it yields CSAAFRLAGAHEQYF. The chain recombines TRBV20-1 with TRBJ2-7; 12 bases agree with TRBD2. V dropped 6 bases and J dropped 5; count of bases not matched to a gene: 11. The germline gives CDR1 DFQATT, CDR2 SNEGSKA (reference sequence). This CDR3 region has 15 residues.

This chain uses TRBV5-8 with TRBJ2-2; D remains ambiguous. The germline gives CDR1 SGHTS, CDR2 YDEGEE. CDR3 length: 15 residues. V lost 4 bases, J lost 3 bases, and 13 bases lay in between. The CDR3 loop reads CASSPLGPDTGELFF. In DNA form, the CDR3 reads TGTGCCAGCAGCCCCCTAGGGCCGGACACCGGGGAGCTGTTTTTT.

There are a few counts of this clonotype. This sequence joins TRBV27 and TRBJ1-2; the D gene is possibly TRBD1 (6 bases). The CDR3 covers 16 residues. V was pared by 5 bases and J by 2 bases, with 18 bases between. Germline V gene sequence: CDR1 MNHEY, CDR2 SMNVEV (reference sequence). This CDR3 is CASSPSTGLVNYGYTF. Written as DNA, the CDR3 is TGTGCCAGCAGTCCCTCGACAGGACTCGTGAACTATGGCTACACCTTC.